The 2 T cell receptor beta chains presented below share a single source sample, sequenced in a study of shared clonotypes between healthy human individuals. Generated by immunoSEQ multiplex PCR, the TCRdb table keeps only in-frame clones and is missing some. The profile shows around 1.9 million clones, around 93% of them singletons. The naive CD8 fraction comprised CD45RO-negative cells positively selected for CCR7 and excluded terminally differentiated effector memory CD45RA+ cells. Sequences were obtained from naive CD8+ T cells from PBMCs. Receptors originate from a man younger than 35 in good health. Some clones in this sample may be carry-over from other donors' samples.

This chain connects TRBV5-6 to TRBJ2-7, with D possibly being TRBD2 (5 bases). The CDR3 runs to 17 residues. In germline, CDR1 is SGHDT, CDR2 YYEEEE. V was clipped by 0 bases and J by 0 bases, with 16 bases between them. The CDR3 bases are TGTGCCAGCAGCTTGGGAGCTTTGCGGGTGTCCTCCTACGAGCAGTACTTC. Translated: CASSLGALRVSSYEQYF.

The chain joins TRBV5-4 to TRBJ1-2, with a possible D match to TRBD1 (5 bases). The V end lost 3 bases, the J end lost 1 base, and 22 bases lay between the germline ends. CDR1 is SGHNT and CDR2 is YYREEE in the germline V gene (reference sequence). The CDR3 contains 18 residues. The CDR3 sequence is CASSWYFRDGDNNYGYTF. Here the CDR3 DNA reads TGTGCCAGCAGCTGGTATTTCCGGGACGGCGATAATAACTATGGCTACACCTTC.